This T cell receptor (beta chain) was identified during a study of blood T cell repertoires in COVID-19. Background on the study: Acute-phase and convalescent COVID-19 samples originated in the United States, Italy and Spain. T cells, B-cell-depleted T cells, or PBMCs supplied cDNA or gDNA.

This clone showed up just a few times. Source study methods: Using reference gene primer amplification, nucleated cell counts were estimated. Measured with immunoSEQ multiplex PCR; TCRdb has only the in-frame clones, and not every one. That table is the source of V, J and clone size, and D and trimming were worked out from the DNA. The sample contains around 130,000 clones, 77% of which appear only once. CDR1 and CDR2 (germline): SGHNT, YYREEE (reference sequence). The V segment lost 0 bases and the J segment 0 bases; nucleotides outside the gene matches: 7. The CDR3 is made up of 17 amino acids. The sample comprised peripheral blood. This chain links TRBV5-4 with TRBJ1-2, with TRBD1 matching over 8 bases. The clonotype was recovered from a man older than 75 with acute or convalescent COVID-19. The CDR3 DNA reads as TGTGCCAGCAGCTTGGGACAGGGGTTCCCCTCTAACTATGGCTACACCTTC. Its translation: CASSLGQGFPSNYGYTF.